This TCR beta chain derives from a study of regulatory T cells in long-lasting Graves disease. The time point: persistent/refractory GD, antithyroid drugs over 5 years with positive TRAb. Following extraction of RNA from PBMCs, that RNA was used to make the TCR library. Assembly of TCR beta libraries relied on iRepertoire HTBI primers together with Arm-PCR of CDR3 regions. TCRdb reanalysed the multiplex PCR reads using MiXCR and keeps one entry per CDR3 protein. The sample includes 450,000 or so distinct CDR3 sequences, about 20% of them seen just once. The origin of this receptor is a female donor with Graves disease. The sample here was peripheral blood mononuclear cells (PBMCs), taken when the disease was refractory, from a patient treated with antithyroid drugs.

This CDR3 reads CASSITGALTNTEAFF. CDR3 sequence (DNA): TGTGCCAGCAGCATAACAGGAGCCCTTACGAACACTGAAGCTTTCTTT. The V call is TRBV6-1, the J call TRBJ1-1; possible D gene TRBD1, 5 bases. Trimming cost V 6 bases and J 1 base, with 18 bases left between them. Per the germline V gene, CDR1 is MNHNS and CDR2 is SASEGT. There are 16 residues in the CDR3.